The next 5 T cell receptor beta chains were all read from a single sample in a study of siplizumab effects on memory and regulatory T cells. The data were produced by immunoSEQ multiplex PCR, yet TCRdb's version contains in-frame clones alone and is incomplete. The sample records about 87,000 clones, over 80% being singletons. Specimen: CD4+ T cells sorted from blood. These receptors were obtained from a human donor in good health.

V is TRBV6-5 and J is TRBJ2-1, with TRBD2 identical over 7 bases. This CDR3 comprises 15 residues. The V and J ends lost 1 base and 7 bases, in that order; junction bases with no gene match: 7. From germline, CDR1 is MNHEY and CDR2 SVGAGI. The CDR3 spells CASSYWGRGENEQFF. The CDR3 DNA is TGTGCCAGCAGTTACTGGGGACGGGGGGAAAATGAGCAGTTCTTC.

The J gene is TRBJ2-3, the V gene TRBV5-4; D call uncertain. The CDR3 loop spans 14 amino acids. V gave up 6 bases and J gave up 2 bases, with 13 bases separating them. Germline V gene sequence: CDR1 SGHNT, CDR2 YYREEE (reference sequence). Here the CDR3 reads CASTLVGNTDTQYF. In DNA form, the CDR3 reads TGTGCCAGCACCCTTGTTGGGAACACAGATACGCAGTATTTT.

The chain is built from TRBV28 and TRBJ2-7; 13 bases map to TRBD2. Germline lookup yields CDR1 MDHEN and CDR2 SYDVKM. With 6 bases clipped from V and 5 bases from J, the junction kept 10 bases outside the gene matches. The CDR3 runs 16 residues. The chain's CDR3 is CASRLEGLAGRHEQYF. CDR3 coding DNA: TGTGCCAGCAGACTAGAGGGACTAGCGGGACGCCACGAGCAGTACTTC. The variable domain in full, with the rest retrieved from reference TRBV28 and TRBJ2-7, is DVKVTQSSRYLVKRTGEKVFLECVQDMDHENMFWYRQDPGLGLRLIYFSYDVKMKEKGDIPEGYSVSREKKERFSLILESASTNQTSMYLCASRLEGLAGRHEQYFGPGTRLTVT.

This chain connects TRBV4-3 to TRBJ2-3, with 8 nucleotides matching TRBD2. The CDR3 covers 18 residues. Germline CDR1 is LGHNA and CDR2 is YSLEER. V was pared by 0 bases and J by 3 bases, with 11 bases of the junction left unmatched. The CDR3, as DNA: TGCGCCAGCAGCCAAGATCTTACGGGGAGCGGGAGTACAGATACGCAGTATTTT. Its protein product is CASSQDLTGSGSTDTQYF.

The genes are TRBV27 and TRBJ2-5; TRBD1 matches at 7 bases. From germline, CDR1 is MNHEY and CDR2 SMNVEV (reference sequence). Germline trimming cut 4 bases from V and 5 bases from J; bases unmatched to any gene: 10. The CDR3 sequence is 15 residues long. The CDR3 is CASSSTDDRAETQYF. The CDR3 DNA is TGTGCCAGCAGTTCAACCGACGACAGGGCCGAGACCCAGTACTTC.